The clone carrying this T cell receptor (beta chain) is a singleton in its sample. Antigen: not known. The trim removed 5 bases at V and 8 bases at J, leaving 17 bases unmatched. The CDR3 sequence is 16 residues long. Germline V gene lookup returns CDR1 SGHTA and CDR2 FQGNSA. The sample comes from a study of vaccination and CD4 T cells after COVID-19. Across the study: The cells were exposed to overlapping spike peptides originating from SARS-CoV-2, HCoV-NL63, HCoV-OC43 and HCoV-229E for stimulation. Treatment of control cultures consisted of a CEFX pool, an HIV-1 Nef pool, or no peptide. Study-level results: Spike mono-reactivity was found in 304 of 307 vaccine-specific clones from convalescent patients.

Treatment meaning: roughly nine-day PBMC culture with coronavirus spike peptide pools or control peptides (ViraFEST assay). Cultured CD4+ T-cell DNA underwent Oncomine TCR Beta short-read sequencing. TCRdb called the PCR reads again in MiXCR, with one record for every CDR3 protein. The sample shows around 13,000 distinct CDR3 sequences, about 40% of them seen only once. Source: CD4+ T cells from blood, cultured in vitro, taken before SARS-CoV-2 vaccination. This receptor was taken from a human donor who had recovered from COVID-19. The chain combines TRBV7-2 with TRBJ1-2, with 7 bases identical to TRBD1. CDR3: CASSPGGRQGSEGYTF. The CDR3 nucleotides are TGTGCCAGCAGCCCCGGAGGAAGACAGGGCTCGGAGGGCTACACCTTC. Looking up the rest from reference TRBV7-2 and TRBJ1-2 gives the full variable domain: GAGVSQSPSNKVTEKGKDVELRCDPISGHTALYWYRQSLGQGLEFLIYFQGNSAPDKSGLPSDRFSAERTGGSVSTLTIQRTQQEDSAVYLCASSPGGRQGSEGYTFGSGTRLTVV.